This entry features one T cell receptor beta chain sequence. Antigen unknown. Since a much larger clone is just one base distant, this may be a read error. An equimolar mix of two oligonucleotides served as the beta constant-region primer for TRBC1 and TRBC2. TCRdb reprocessed the UMI-ligation and nested PCR reads via MiXCR and lists one record per CDR3 protein. Of around 35,000 distinct CDR3 sequences in the sample, about an eighth were seen once. Looked up from germline, CDR1 is SQVTM and CDR2 is ANQGSEA. V was cut by 2 bases and J by 2 bases, with 25 bases left in between. This CDR3 is 18 amino acids long. Alpha and beta libraries were amplified separately from the second PCR onward. This entry is derived from a study of naive and memory T cell subsets. Whole-study results and caveats: Gini index rose across naive, CM, EM and EMRA in CD4 and CD8. The power law exponent of TCR abundance differed between naive and memory cells.

V is TRBV29-1 and J is TRBJ2-7; D might be TRBD1 or TRBD2, each matching 7 bases. The specimen sequenced was effector memory CD4+ T cells from blood. Subset here: effector memory, CD45RA- CD27-. This TCR was sampled from a human donor in good health. The DNA of the CDR3 is TGCAGCGTTGAAACCATCCAGGGGGGGGCTGCGCCCACCTACGAGCAGTACTTC. This encodes CSVETIQGGAAPTYEQYF.